Sequencing of this TCR beta chain was carried out in a study of radiotherapy plus CTLA-4 blockade in lung cancer. J was trimmed by 3 bases and V by 5 bases; bases with no gene match: 10. From germline, CDR1 is MNHEY and CDR2 SVGAGI. There are 15 residues in the CDR3. Profiling relied on immunoSEQ multiplex PCR, and the TCRdb table lists in-frame clones only, not all of them. The repertoire includes tens of thousands of clones, roughly three quarters of them detected once, and 8.5% sits in the top ten. The J gene is TRBJ2-7, the V gene TRBV6-5; 7 positions agree with TRBD1. The sequence came from a human donor with non-small cell lung cancer who had a complete response to radiotherapy plus ipilimumab. The sequenced sample was peripheral blood, obtained from a patient treated with radiotherapy plus ipilimumab. The CDR3, as DNA: TGTGCCAGCAGTCGGGACCGGGACAGTAACTACGAGCAGTACTTC. Translation: CASSRDRDSNYEQYF.